This TCR beta chain was recorded in a study of PD-L1 blockade in urothelial cancer. For the study at large: Atezolizumab 1,200 mg was given intravenously every 3 weeks, starting 2014. T cells were recovered from blood samples at a median of roughly 150,000. Patients had undergone 0 to 3 prior chemotherapy regimens.

V lost 3 bases, J lost 0 bases, and 2 bases stayed unmatched. This CDR3 has 15 amino acids. Germline-derived CDR1 and CDR2 are MNHEY and SMNVEV (reference sequence). Sequencing used immunoSEQ multiplex PCR; TCRdb keeps in-frame clones, though not all of them. The sample includes about 43,000 clones, 83% of them seen just once. The table lists this clone with a count of one. The time point denotes: peripheral blood 6 weeks after treatment start. Each patient gave between 1 and 8 samples, pretreatment and on-treatment. The sequencing used PBMCs, collected around atezolizumab (anti-PD-L1) treatment. The receptor was derived from a man between 60 and 70 years old with urothelial cancer. This chain joins TRBV27 and TRBJ1-5; 7 bases match TRBD1. In DNA, the CDR3 is TGTGCCAGCAGTTTGGGACAGCGTAGCAATCAGCCCCAGCATTTT. It yields the protein CASSLGQRSNQPQHF.